Listed here are 16 T cell receptor beta chains from one sample, sequenced in a study of blood T cells in healthy people across ages. A second PCR of about 6 to 12 cycles used a sample-barcoded 5' primer and a J-beta primer mix. TCRdb analysed the 5' RACE reads with MiXCR anew, one entry per CDR3 protein. The sample includes 1.5 million to 2 million distinct CDR3 sequences, approximately 32% of them seen just once. Sequencing was performed on blood. The receptors shown here come from a woman aged 25 to 39 in good health.

This clonotype occurred a few times. The V gene is TRBV4-1, the J gene TRBJ1-2; no reliable D call. There are 16 residues in the CDR3. The ends were cut back, 4 bases at V and 3 bases at J, with 18 bases in the middle. The V gene's germline CDR1 is MGHRA and CDR2 YSYEKL. The CDR3 DNA reads as TGCGCCAGCAGCCCAAGAGAGGGAAAAATAGACTATGGCTACACCTTC. Translation: CASSPREGKIDYGYTF.

J is TRBJ2-5 and V is TRBV20-1, with D maybe TRBD1 (5 bases). CDR1 DFQATT and CDR2 SNEGSKA come from the germline V gene (reference sequence). This CDR3 has 13 residues. The V and J ends lost 1 base and 11 bases respectively, with 17 bases between them. The CDR3 DNA sequence: TGCAGTGCTAGAGTAGGGGTCGGCTACAAGCAGTACTTC. Protein: CSARVGVGYKQYF.

This clonotype was detected only a few times. This chain uses TRBV4-2 with TRBJ2-1, with a weak D call TRBD2 (6 bases). The CDR3 runs to 16 residues. V lost 0 bases to trimming and J lost 6 bases, with 15 bases between them. The V gene's germline CDR1 is LGHNA and CDR2 YNFKEQ. The CDR3 loop is CASSQEPGSHGNEQFF. CDR3 DNA sequence: TGTGCCAGCAGCCAAGAGCCCGGGAGCCATGGCAATGAGCAGTTCTTC.

This clonotype has a handful of counts. The chain is built from TRBV14 and TRBJ2-2; D unclear. The CDR3 runs to 15 residues. Per the germline V gene, CDR1 is SGHDN and CDR2 is FVKESK. The V end lost 0 bases, the J end lost 3 bases, and 8 bases lay between the germline ends. The CDR3 bases are TGTGCCAGCAGCCAAGATAAGGCCTACACCGGGGAGCTGTTTTTT. As protein: CASSQDKAYTGELFF.

This clonotype was detected a few times. J is TRBJ1-2 and V is TRBV20-1; no reliable D call. With 6 bases removed from V and 0 bases from J, the gap between germline ends came to 11 bases. Germline V gene data show CDR1 as DFQATT and CDR2 as SNEGSKA (reference sequence). The CDR3 totals 13 residues. CDR3 bases: TGCAGTGCCGAAGGTGAGGCTAACTATGGCTACACCTTC. Translation gives CSAEGEANYGYTF.

V is TRBV2 and J is TRBJ2-1; the D gene is possibly TRBD2 (5 bases). The CDR3 sequence is 15 residues long. CDR1 and CDR2 from the germline V gene are SNHLY and FYNNEI. V was shortened by 0 bases and J by 6 bases, with 12 bases between the two germline ends. The CDR3 loop is CASSEAPGGPNEQFF. The CDR3 DNA follows: TGTGCCAGCAGTGAAGCGCCCGGCGGGCCCAATGAGCAGTTCTTC.

The chain links TRBV6-1 to TRBJ2-6; D unclear. Germline V gene lookup returns CDR1 MNHNS and CDR2 SASEGT. V was shortened by 9 bases and J by 4 bases, with 16 bases between the two germline ends. The CDR3 runs to 15 residues. Written as DNA, the CDR3 is TGTGCCAGTTCGTCCTTAAGGGTCGGGGCCAACGTCCTGACTTTC. Protein product: CASSSLRVGANVLTF.

Comment on this clonotype: One end of the junction fails to match germline, which may point to a read error. The genes are TRBV9 and TRBJ2-2; D possibly corresponds to TRBD2 (6 bases). Germline CDR1 SGDLS, CDR2 YYNGEE. CDR3 length equals 14 residues. CDR3 nucleotide sequence: TGTGCCGGCAGCGTAGTGGGGGGCACCGGGGAGCTGTTTTTT. Protein sequence: CAGSVVGGTGELFF. Combining the CDR3 with reference TRBV9 and TRBJ2-2 gives the whole variable domain DSGVTQTPKHLITATGQRVTLRCSPRSGDLSVYWYQQSLDQGLQFLIQYYNGEERAKGNILERFSAQQFPDLHSELNLSSLELGDSALYFCAGSVVGGTGELFFGEGSRLTVL.

The CDR3 protein is CASSQDYQNTQYF. The CDR3 DNA is TGTGCCAGCAGTCAGGACTACCAAAACACTCAGTACTTC. The V and J genes are TRBV6-1 and TRBJ2-7; perhaps TRBD2 as D (6 bases). From germline, CDR1 is MNHNS and CDR2 SASEGT. CDR3 length equals 13 residues. V was cut by 5 bases and J by 10 bases, with 18 bases left in between.

CDR3 DNA: TGCAGCGTTGCGCGGTTAAGCACAGATACGCAGTATTTT. Translation: CSVARLSTDTQYF. This sequence joins TRBV29-1 and TRBJ2-3, with D uncertain. The CDR3 has 13 residues. From germline, CDR1 is SQVTM and CDR2 ANQGSEA. Trimming cost V 4 bases and J 0 bases, with 8 bases left between them.

This clonotype was seen ten or more times. The chain uses TRBV29-1 and TRBJ2-6; the D gene is possibly TRBD1 (5 bases). Trimming removed 3 bases at V and 0 bases at J, with 9 bases between. The CDR3 is 15 amino acids. Germline-derived CDR1 and CDR2 are SQVTM and ANQGSEA. The CDR3 bases are TGCAGCGTTGACACAGGCCACTCTGGGGCCAACGTCCTGACTTTC. It yields the protein CSVDTGHSGANVLTF.

The chain employs TRBV7-2 and TRBJ2-5; a weak D match, TRBD1 (6 bases). The CDR3 consists of 15 residues. Germline values: CDR1 SGHTA, CDR2 FQGNSA. Trimming shortened V by 1 base and J by 5 bases, and 14 bases separated the two germline ends. CDR3 sequence (DNA): TGTGCCAGCAGCTTAGTTGCAGGGGATAGGGAGACCCAGTACTTC. Its translation: CASSLVAGDRETQYF.

A few counts support this clonotype. The chain recombines TRBV4-2 with TRBJ2-1; the D is unclear. The ends were cut back, 2 bases at V and 9 bases at J, with 11 bases in the middle. Germline CDR1 reads LGHNA; CDR2 reads YNFKEQ. This CDR3 is built from 13 residues. The CDR3 bases are TGTGCCAGCAGCCAACTAGAGACAAGTGAGCAGTTCTTC. This sequence encodes CASSQLETSEQFF.

This clonotype was seen a few times. This rearrangement joins TRBV7-8 to TRBJ2-3; the D gene could be TRBD1 or TRBD2 (5 bases each). Trimming took 5 bases from V and 4 from J, leaving 25 bases between them. This CDR3 comprises 18 residues. In germline, CDR1 is SGHVS, CDR2 FQNEAQ. The CDR3, as DNA: TGTGCCAGCAGCCCCCGTCGTTTCGTAGCTGGGACGGCAGATACGCAGTATTTT. Amino acid sequence: CASSPRRFVAGTADTQYF.

V gene TRBV18 combines with J gene TRBJ2-6; 8 bases line up with TRBD1. In germline, CDR1 is KGHSH, CDR2 LQKENI. V was pared by 3 bases and J by 2 bases, with 6 bases of the junction left unmatched. There are 17 residues in the CDR3. This CDR3 is CASSPDGQGTGANVLTF. The CDR3 DNA reads as TGTGCCAGCTCACCCGACGGACAGGGAACTGGGGCCAACGTCCTGACTTTC. The complete variable domain, with remaining parts taken from reference TRBV18 and TRBJ2-6, reads NAGVMQNPRHLVRRRGQEARLRCSPMKGHSHVYWYRQLPEEGLKFMVYLQKENIIDESGMPKERFSAEFPKEGPSILRIQQVVRGDSAAYFCASSPDGQGTGANVLTFGAGSRLTVL.

This clonotype appeared once. The chain couples TRBV6-5 to TRBJ2-5; D perhaps matches TRBD2 (5 bases). The J call may be in error: the DNA end matches TRBJ2-7 better. From germline, CDR1 is MNHEY and CDR2 SVGAGI. CDR3 length: 17 amino acids. The CDR3 nucleotides read TGTGCCAGCAGTTCATTACCTCTAGCCGTAAACGCCTACGAGCAGTACTTC. Its translation is CASSSLPLAVNAYEQYF.